This TCR beta chain was sequenced for a study of blood T cell repertoires in COVID-19. Study-wide context: COVID-19 samples from acute and convalescent phases originated in the United States, Italy and Spain. PBMCs, B-cell-depleted T cells, or T cells provided the cDNA or gDNA that made up the material.

Assay: immunoSEQ multiplex PCR; the TCRdb copy retains only in-frame clones and omits some. Among some 100,000 clones listed, around four fifths were seen once. Germline assignment: CDR1 MGHRA and CDR2 YSYEKL. Losses at the gene ends were 7 bases for V and 4 bases for J; bases not matched to a gene: 8. This CDR3 contains 15 residues. This TCR was sampled from a man between 50 and 59 years old with active or convalescent COVID-19. The sample taken for sequencing was peripheral blood. This chain uses TRBV4-1 with TRBJ2-2; 8 bases match TRBD1. Here the CDR3 reads CASNRPGQGTGELFF. The CDR3 DNA is TGCGCCAGCAACCGACCAGGACAGGGCACCGGGGAGCTGTTTTTT.